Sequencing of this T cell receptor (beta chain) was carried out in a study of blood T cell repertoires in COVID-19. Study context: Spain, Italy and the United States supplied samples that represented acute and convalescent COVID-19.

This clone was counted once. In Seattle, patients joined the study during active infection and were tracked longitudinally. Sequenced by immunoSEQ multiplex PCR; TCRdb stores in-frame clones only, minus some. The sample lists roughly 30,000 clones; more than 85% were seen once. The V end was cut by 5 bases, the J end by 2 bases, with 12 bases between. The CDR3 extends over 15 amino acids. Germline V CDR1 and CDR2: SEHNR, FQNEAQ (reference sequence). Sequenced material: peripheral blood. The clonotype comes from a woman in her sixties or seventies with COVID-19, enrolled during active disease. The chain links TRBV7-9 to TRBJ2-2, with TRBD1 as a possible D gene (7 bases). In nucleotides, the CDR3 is TGTGCCAGCAGCCGCGGGACAGATAACACCGGGGAGCTGTTTTTT. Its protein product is CASSRGTDNTGELFF.